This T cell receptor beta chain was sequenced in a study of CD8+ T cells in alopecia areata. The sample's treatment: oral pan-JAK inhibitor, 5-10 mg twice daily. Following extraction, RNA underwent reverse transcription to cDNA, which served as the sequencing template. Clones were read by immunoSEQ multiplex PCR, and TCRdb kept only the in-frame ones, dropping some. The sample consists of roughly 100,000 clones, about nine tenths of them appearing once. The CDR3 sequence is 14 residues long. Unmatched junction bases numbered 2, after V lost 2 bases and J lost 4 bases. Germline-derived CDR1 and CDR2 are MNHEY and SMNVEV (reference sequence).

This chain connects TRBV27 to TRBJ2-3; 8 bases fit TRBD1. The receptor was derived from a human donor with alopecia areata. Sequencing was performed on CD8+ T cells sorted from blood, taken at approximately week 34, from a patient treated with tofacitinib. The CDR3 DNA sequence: TGTGCCAGCAGTTTACAGGGGGCTGCAGATACGCAGTATTTT. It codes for CASSLQGAADTQYF.